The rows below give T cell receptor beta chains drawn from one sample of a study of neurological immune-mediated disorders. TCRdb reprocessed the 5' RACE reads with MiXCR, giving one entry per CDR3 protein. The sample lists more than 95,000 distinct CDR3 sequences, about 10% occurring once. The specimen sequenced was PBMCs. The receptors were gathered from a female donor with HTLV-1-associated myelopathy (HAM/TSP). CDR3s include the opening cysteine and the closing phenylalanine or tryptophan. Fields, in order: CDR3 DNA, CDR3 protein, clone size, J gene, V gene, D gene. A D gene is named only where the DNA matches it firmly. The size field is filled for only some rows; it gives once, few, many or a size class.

TGCAGTGCTAGCAGGGCAGATACGCAGTATTTT CSASRADTQYF . TRBJ2-3 TRBV20-1 .
TGTGCCAGTAGGAGGGACAATGCGGATCAGCCCCAGCATTTT CASRRDNADQPQHF many TRBJ1-5 TRBV19 .
TGTGCCAGCAGTGCCGAAGGCTCTGGAAACACCATATATTTT CASSAEGSGNTIYF many TRBJ1-3 TRBV2 .
TGCGCCAGCAGCATATTGGGGGGGGACACTGAAGCTTTCTTT CASSILGGDTEAFF few TRBJ1-1 TRBV5-1 .
TGTGCCAGCAGTCTACTAGCGGGTGAGCAGTTCTTC CASSLLAGEQFF many TRBJ2-1 TRBV7-2 TRBD2
TGTGCCATCCGGAGGAAACTAGTTGATCTCACAGATACGCAGTATTTT CAIRRKLVDLTDTQYF many TRBJ2-3 TRBV10-3 .
TGCGCCAGCAGAGTTAGGACAGGGGGCTCCTACGAGCAGTACTTC CASRVRTGGSYEQYF many TRBJ2-7 TRBV4-1 TRBD1
TGCGCCAGCAGCTTGGAGGGGCCCCAAGAGACCCAGTACTTC CASSLEGPQETQYF many TRBJ2-5 TRBV5-1 .
TGCGCCAGCAGCGATCCGGGGGGCATCGAGACCCAGTACTTC CASSDPGGIETQYF . TRBJ2-5 TRBV5-1 .
TGTGCCAGCAGTCGGACTGTCATGAACACTGAAGCTTTCTTT CASSRTVMNTEAFF many TRBJ1-1 TRBV6-5 .
TGTGCCAGCAGCTTACTGCCCCTCACAGATACGCAGTATTTT CASSLLPLTDTQYF . TRBJ2-3 TRBV7-3 .
TGCGCCAGCAGCCAGAGTGAAGTACCCTCAAAAGAAAACTATGGCTACACCTTC CASSQSEVPSKENYGYTF . TRBJ1-2 TRBV5-1 .
TGCAGTGCTAGTTCGGGATGGTTCATAACCGGGGAGCTGTTTTTT CSASSGWFITGELFF few TRBJ2-2 TRBV20-1 .
TGTGCCAGCAGTTACTCGAGTGGGTTTGGTGAGCAGTTCTTC CASSYSSGFGEQFF many TRBJ2-1 TRBV6-5 .
TGTGCCATCAGTGAGTCTCGCGGGGCTGCGCAGACCCAGTACTTC CAISESRGAAQTQYF many TRBJ2-5 TRBV10-3 .
TGCGCCAGCAGCTTGGATAGCGGGGGAAGTTTCGCAGATACGCAGTATTTT CASSLDSGGSFADTQYF many TRBJ2-3 TRBV5-1 TRBD2
TGCGCCAGCAGCTTGGGCACAGAGCAGCCCCAGCATTTT CASSLGTEQPQHF many TRBJ1-5 TRBV5-1 .